The rows below give T cell receptor beta chains drawn from one sample of a study of identical twins. Each CDR3 protein is one row after TCRdb ran MiXCR on the 5' RACE reads. The table lists some 760,000 distinct CDR3 sequences, roughly 20% of them singletons. The data also belong to a second study, concerning T cells expressing NK-cell markers.

The sequenced material came from PBMCs. The receptors come from a woman aged 18 to 35 in good health. The CDR3 runs from the conserved cysteine through the conserved F or W. D genes are given only for firm matches. The size field is filled for only some rows; it gives once, few, many or a size class.

d_gene: NA
j_gene: TRBJ2-5
v_gene: TRBV4-3
abundance: few
CDR3aa: CASSQGDLGTETQYF
CDR3nt: TGCGCCAGCAGCCAAGGTGATTTGGGCACAGAGACCCAGTACTTC

d_gene: NA
j_gene: TRBJ2-5
v_gene: TRBV3-1
abundance: NA
CDR3aa: CASSQEGGLEETQYF
CDR3nt: TGTGCCAGCAGCCAAGAGGGGGGCCTCGAAGAGACCCAGTACTTC

d_gene: TRBD2
j_gene: TRBJ2-3
v_gene: TRBV30
abundance: few
CDR3aa: CAWRPTSADTQYF
CDR3nt: TGTGCCTGGAGACCGACTAGCGCAGATACGCAGTATTTT

d_gene: TRBD2
j_gene: TRBJ2-3
v_gene: TRBV10-3
abundance: many
CDR3aa: CAIKRGTSGAGDTQYF
CDR3nt: TGTGCCATTAAAAGAGGGACTAGCGGGGCCGGGGATACGCAGTATTTT

d_gene: NA
j_gene: TRBJ2-1
v_gene: TRBV18
abundance: few
CDR3aa: CASLLYSGHYNEQFF
CDR3nt: TGTGCCAGCCTCCTGTATAGCGGACACTACAATGAGCAGTTCTTC

d_gene: TRBD1
j_gene: TRBJ1-3
v_gene: TRBV20-1
abundance: NA
CDR3aa: CSVWTGSGNTIYF
CDR3nt: TGCAGTGTTTGGACAGGGTCTGGAAACACCATATATTTT

d_gene: TRBD2
j_gene: TRBJ2-1
v_gene: TRBV6-2/TRBV6-3
abundance: few
CDR3aa: CATKRDYRQFF
CDR3nt: TGTGCCACCAAAAGGGACTACCGGCAGTTCTTC

d_gene: TRBD2
j_gene: TRBJ2-1
v_gene: TRBV7-8
abundance: few
CDR3aa: CASSFLAGSATAEQFF
CDR3nt: TGTGCCAGCAGCTTTCTAGCGGGAAGCGCCACGGCTGAGCAGTTCTTC

d_gene: TRBD1
j_gene: TRBJ1-2
v_gene: TRBV7-9
abundance: once
CDR3aa: CATTRGTGGHGYTF
CDR3nt: TGTGCCACAACCCGGGGAACAGGGGGGCATGGCTACACCTTC

d_gene: TRBD2
j_gene: TRBJ2-7
v_gene: TRBV20-1
abundance: many
CDR3aa: CSATQFGGRAANEQYF
CDR3nt: TGCAGTGCTACCCAGTTCGGCGGGAGGGCCGCGAACGAGCAGTACTTC

d_gene: TRBD2
j_gene: TRBJ2-1
v_gene: TRBV9
abundance: few
CDR3aa: CASSGTSAFNEQFF
CDR3nt: TGTGCCAGCAGCGGGACTAGCGCGTTCAATGAGCAGTTCTTC

d_gene: NA
j_gene: TRBJ2-7
v_gene: TRBV18
abundance: few
CDR3aa: CASSPNFQPIKAEYF
CDR3nt: TGTGCCAGCTCACCAAATTTCCAGCCTATTAAGGCAGAGTACTTC

d_gene: NA
j_gene: TRBJ2-1
v_gene: TRBV5-6
abundance: few
CDR3aa: CASSAGNYEQFF
CDR3nt: TGTGCCAGCAGCGCGGGAAACTATGAGCAGTTCTTC

d_gene: NA
j_gene: TRBJ2-6
v_gene: TRBV27
abundance: many
CDR3aa: CASSLSGSGANVLTF
CDR3nt: TGTGCCAGCAGCTTAAGCGGCTCTGGGGCCAACGTCCTGACTTTC

d_gene: TRBD1
j_gene: TRBJ2-7
v_gene: TRBV7-9
abundance: NA
CDR3aa: CASNTGTGSYEQYF
CDR3nt: TGTGCCAGCAACACCGGGACAGGCTCCTACGAGCAGTACTTC

d_gene: TRBD1
j_gene: TRBJ1-1
v_gene: TRBV27
abundance: few
CDR3aa: CASSFLGGNMNTEAFF
CDR3nt: TGTGCCAGCAGTTTCCTAGGGGGCAACATGAACACTGAAGCTTTCTTT

d_gene: NA
j_gene: TRBJ2-3
v_gene: TRBV29-1
abundance: NA
CDR3aa: CSVHRPSPSHTDTQYF
CDR3nt: TGCAGCGTTCACAGGCCTAGCCCATCCCACACAGATACGCAGTATTTT

d_gene: TRBD2
j_gene: TRBJ2-7
v_gene: TRBV20-1
abundance: NA
CDR3aa: CSTVKTSGAYEQYF
CDR3nt: TGCAGTACGGTCAAGACTAGCGGCGCCTACGAGCAGTACTTC

d_gene: TRBD1
j_gene: TRBJ1-2
v_gene: TRBV6-5
abundance: few
CDR3aa: CASSYRTGTNYGYTF
CDR3nt: TGTGCCAGCAGTTACAGGACAGGAACTAACTATGGCTACACCTTC

d_gene: NA
j_gene: TRBJ1-1
v_gene: TRBV7-9
abundance: NA
CDR3aa: CASSLGANRVEAFF
CDR3nt: TGTGCCAGCAGCTTAGGGGCCAACAGGGTTGAAGCTTTCTTT

d_gene: TRBD1
j_gene: TRBJ1-1
v_gene: TRBV6-1
abundance: NA
CDR3aa: CASSTGQTRTEAFF
CDR3nt: TGTGCCAGCAGTACGGGACAGACGAGGACTGAAGCTTTCTTT

d_gene: NA
j_gene: TRBJ2-1
v_gene: TRBV6-2/TRBV6-3
abundance: few
CDR3aa: CASSYTRRNEQFF
CDR3nt: TGTGCCAGCAGTTACACCCGGCGCAATGAGCAGTTCTTC